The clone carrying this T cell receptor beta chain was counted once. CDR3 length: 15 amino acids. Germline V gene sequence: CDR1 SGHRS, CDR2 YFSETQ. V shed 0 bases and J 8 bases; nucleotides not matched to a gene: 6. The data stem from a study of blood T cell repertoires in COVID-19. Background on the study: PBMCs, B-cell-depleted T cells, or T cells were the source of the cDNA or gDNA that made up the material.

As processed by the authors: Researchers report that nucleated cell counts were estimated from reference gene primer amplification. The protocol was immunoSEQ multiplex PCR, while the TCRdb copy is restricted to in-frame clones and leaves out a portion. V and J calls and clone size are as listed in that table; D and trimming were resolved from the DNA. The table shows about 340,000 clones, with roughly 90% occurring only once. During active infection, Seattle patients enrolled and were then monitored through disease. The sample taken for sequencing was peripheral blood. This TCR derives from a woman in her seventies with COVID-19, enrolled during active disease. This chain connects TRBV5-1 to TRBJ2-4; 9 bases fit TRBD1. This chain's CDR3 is CASSLATTGGDIQYF. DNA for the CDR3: TGCGCCAGCAGCTTGGCGACGACAGGGGGGGACATTCAGTACTTC.